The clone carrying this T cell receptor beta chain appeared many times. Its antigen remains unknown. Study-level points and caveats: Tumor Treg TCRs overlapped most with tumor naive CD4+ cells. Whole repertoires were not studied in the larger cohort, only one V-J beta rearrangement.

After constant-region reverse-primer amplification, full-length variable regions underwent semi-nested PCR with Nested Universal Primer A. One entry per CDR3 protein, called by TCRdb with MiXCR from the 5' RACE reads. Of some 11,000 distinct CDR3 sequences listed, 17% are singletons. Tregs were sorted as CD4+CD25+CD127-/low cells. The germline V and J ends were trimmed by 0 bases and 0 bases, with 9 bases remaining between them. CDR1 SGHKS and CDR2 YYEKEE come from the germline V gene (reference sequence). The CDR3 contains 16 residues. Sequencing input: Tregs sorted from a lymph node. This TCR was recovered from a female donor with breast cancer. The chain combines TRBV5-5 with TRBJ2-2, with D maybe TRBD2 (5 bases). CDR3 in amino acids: CASSLARAANTGELFF. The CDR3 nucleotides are TGTGCCAGCAGCTTGGCGAGGGCAGCGAACACCGGGGAGCTGTTTTTT.